A selection of T cell receptor beta chains follows, all from one sample in a study of graft-versus-host responses after intestinal transplantation. Their recognized antigens are unknown. TCRdb keeps only in-frame clones here, not all; method: immunoSEQ multiplex PCR. The sample includes about 120,000 clones, 90% of them seen just once. The specimen was unstimulated CD4+ T cells sorted from spleen or lymph node cells, collected before intestinal transplant. The origin of the receptors is a human donor who received an intestinal transplant. CDR3s include the opening cysteine and the closing phenylalanine or tryptophan. Fields, in order: D gene, V gene, J gene, clone size, CDR3 DNA, CDR3 protein. The D gene is left open where the match is weak. A row's size may be missing; if present it is once, few, many or a size class.

d_gene: TRBD2
v_gene: TRBV6-5
j_gene: TRBJ2-3
abundance: .
CDR3nt: TGTGCCAGCCAGCGGGGGGGCCGTATCACAGATACGCAGTATTTT
CDR3aa: CASQRGGRITDTQYF

d_gene: .
v_gene: TRBV10-3
j_gene: TRBJ2-1
abundance: .
CDR3nt: TGTGCCATCAGTGAGAGCGTACCCTTCTCCTACAATGAGCAGTTCTTC
CDR3aa: CAISESVPFSYNEQFF

d_gene: .
v_gene: TRBV27
j_gene: TRBJ1-2
abundance: once
CDR3nt: TGTGCCAGCAGTTTACAGCCAGGCCTCTATGGCTACACCTTC
CDR3aa: CASSLQPGLYGYTF

d_gene: TRBD1
v_gene: TRBV5-1
j_gene: TRBJ1-2
abundance: .
CDR3nt: TGCGCCAGCAGCTTGGCACAGGGGAGAGGCTACACCTTC
CDR3aa: CASSLAQGRGYTF

d_gene: .
v_gene: TRBV7-2
j_gene: TRBJ2-1
abundance: .
CDR3nt: TGTGCCAGCAGCTTATGGGGGGGGCAGCTCCACAATGAGCAGTTCTTC
CDR3aa: CASSLWGGQLHNEQFF

d_gene: .
v_gene: TRBV5-1
j_gene: TRBJ2-1
abundance: .
CDR3nt: TGCGCCAGCAGCTTGGTCGGGATTCCCTCCTACAATGAGCAGTTCTTC
CDR3aa: CASSLVGIPSYNEQFF

d_gene: .
v_gene: TRBV7-8
j_gene: TRBJ1-2
abundance: .
CDR3nt: TGTGCCAGCAGCCCCCGGGGGGGCGGCTACACCTTC
CDR3aa: CASSPRGGGYTF

d_gene: .
v_gene: TRBV9
j_gene: TRBJ2-3
abundance: .
CDR3nt: TGTGCCAGCAGCGCGGGGACTGCGGAGACGCAGTATTTT
CDR3aa: CASSAGTAETQYF

d_gene: TRBD1
v_gene: TRBV18
j_gene: TRBJ2-7
abundance: .
CDR3nt: TGTGCCAGCTCACCGCTAGGACAGGGTTACGAGCAGTACTTC
CDR3aa: CASSPLGQGYEQYF

d_gene: .
v_gene: TRBV6-5
j_gene: TRBJ2-4
abundance: .
CDR3nt: TGTGCCAGCAGTTACTCGTTGGGAGTAGCCAAAAACATTCAGTACTTC
CDR3aa: CASSYSLGVAKNIQYF

d_gene: .
v_gene: TRBV7-2
j_gene: TRBJ2-5
abundance: once
CDR3nt: TGTGCCAGCAGCCCAGACAGGAACCAAGAGACCCAGTACTTC
CDR3aa: CASSPDRNQETQYF

d_gene: TRBD1
v_gene: TRBV12-5
j_gene: TRBJ1-5
abundance: .
CDR3nt: TGTGCTAGTGGTTTGGGTAGACAGGGTGGGAGGCAGCCCCAGCATTTT
CDR3aa: CASGLGRQGGRQPQHF

d_gene: TRBD2
v_gene: TRBV29-1
j_gene: TRBJ2-1
abundance: once
CDR3nt: TGCAGCGTTGAACCGGGAGGGGTCAATGAGCAGTTCTTC
CDR3aa: CSVEPGGVNEQFF

d_gene: .
v_gene: TRBV6-5
j_gene: TRBJ1-2
abundance: .
CDR3nt: TGTGCCAGCAGTACCCCACAGGGCCGTGGCTACACCTTC
CDR3aa: CASSTPQGRGYTF

d_gene: .
v_gene: TRBV25-1
j_gene: TRBJ1-2
abundance: once
CDR3nt: TGTGCCAGCAGTGACCTCCGGGGAGGAGACTATGGCTACACCTTC
CDR3aa: CASSDLRGGDYGYTF

d_gene: .
v_gene: TRBV7-9
j_gene: TRBJ1-5
abundance: .
CDR3nt: TGTGCCAGCACAGCAGGGGACGCACAGCCCCAGCATTTT
CDR3aa: CASTAGDAQPQHF

d_gene: .
v_gene: TRBV6-1
j_gene: TRBJ1-1
abundance: .
CDR3nt: TGTGCCAGCAGTGAATGGGTAGGGGGCACTGAAGCTTTCTTT
CDR3aa: CASSEWVGGTEAFF

d_gene: TRBD2
v_gene: TRBV28
j_gene: TRBJ2-5
abundance: .
CDR3nt: TGTGCCAGCAGTTCCCCTATAGCGGGATCGGCTGAGACCCAGTACTTC
CDR3aa: CASSSPIAGSAETQYF

d_gene: .
v_gene: TRBV25-1
j_gene: TRBJ2-3
abundance: .
CDR3nt: TGTGCCAGCAGTTACAGAGCAGATACGCAGTATTTT
CDR3aa: CASSYRADTQYF

d_gene: .
v_gene: TRBV5-8
j_gene: TRBJ2-7
abundance: .
CDR3nt: TGTGCCAGCAGCCTTCTTTGGCCCTTC
CDR3aa: CASSLLWPF

d_gene: .
v_gene: TRBV7-2
j_gene: TRBJ1-1
abundance: .
CDR3nt: TGTGCCAGCACCCACCTGATGAAGGCCGGGACTGAAGCTTTCTTT
CDR3aa: CASTHLMKAGTEAFF

d_gene: TRBD1
v_gene: TRBV7-8
j_gene: TRBJ1-2
abundance: .
CDR3nt: TGTGCCAGCAGCCCCCAAGGACAGGGCCGATGGGGCTACACCTTC
CDR3aa: CASSPQGQGRWGYTF

d_gene: TRBD2
v_gene: TRBV7-3
j_gene: TRBJ2-2
abundance: .
CDR3nt: TGTGCCAGCAGCTTAATAGCTAGCGGGAACACCGGGGAGCTGTTTTTT
CDR3aa: CASSLIASGNTGELFF